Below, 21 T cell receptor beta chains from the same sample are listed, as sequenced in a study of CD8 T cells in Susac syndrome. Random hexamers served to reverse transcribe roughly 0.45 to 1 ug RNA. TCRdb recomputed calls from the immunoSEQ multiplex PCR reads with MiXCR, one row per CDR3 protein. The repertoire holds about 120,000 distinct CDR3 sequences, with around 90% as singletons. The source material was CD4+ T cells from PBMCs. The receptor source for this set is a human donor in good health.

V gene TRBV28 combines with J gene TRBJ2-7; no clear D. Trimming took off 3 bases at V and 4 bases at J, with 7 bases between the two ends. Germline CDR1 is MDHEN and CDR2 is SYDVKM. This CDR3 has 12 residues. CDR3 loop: CASSFKLYEQYF. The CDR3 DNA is TGTGCCAGCAGTTTTAAGCTTTACGAGCAGTACTTC.

The CDR3 DNA reads as TGTGCCAGCAGTTTGGGACAGGGGGCAGATACCGGGGAGCTGTTTTTT. It specifies CASSLGQGADTGELFF. The genes are TRBV12-3 or TRBV12-4 and TRBJ2-2; 12 bases match TRBD1. CDR3 length equals 16 residues. With V trimmed by 3 bases and J by 5 bases, 4 bases remained unmatched.

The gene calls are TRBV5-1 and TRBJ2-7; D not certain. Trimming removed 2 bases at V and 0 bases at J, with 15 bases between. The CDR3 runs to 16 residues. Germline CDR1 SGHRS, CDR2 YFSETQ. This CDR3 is CASSLYSQASSYEQYF. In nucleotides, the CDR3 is TGCGCCAGCAGCTTATATTCGCAGGCTAGCTCCTACGAGCAGTACTTC. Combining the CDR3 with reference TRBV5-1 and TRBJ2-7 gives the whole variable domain KAGVTQTPRYLIKTRGQQVTLSCSPISGHRSVSWYQQTPGQGLQFLFEYFSETQRNKGNFPGRFSGRQFSNSRSEMNVSTLELGDSALYLCASSLYSQASSYEQYFGPGTRLTVT.

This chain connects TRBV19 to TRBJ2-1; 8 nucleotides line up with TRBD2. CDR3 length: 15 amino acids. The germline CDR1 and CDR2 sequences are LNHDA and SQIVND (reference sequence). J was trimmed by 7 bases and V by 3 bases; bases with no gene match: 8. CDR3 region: CASSIVAGSHNEQFF. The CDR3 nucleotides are TGTGCCAGTAGTATCGTAGCGGGGTCCCATAATGAGCAGTTCTTC.

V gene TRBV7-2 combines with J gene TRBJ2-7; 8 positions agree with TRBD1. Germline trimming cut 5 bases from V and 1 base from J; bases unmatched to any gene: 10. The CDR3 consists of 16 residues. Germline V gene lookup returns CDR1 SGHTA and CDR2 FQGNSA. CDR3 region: CASSRDGTGWSYEQYF. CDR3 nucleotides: TGTGCCAGCAGCCGAGACGGGACAGGATGGTCCTACGAGCAGTACTTC. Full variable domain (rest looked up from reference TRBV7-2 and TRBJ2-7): GAGVSQSPSNKVTEKGKDVELRCDPISGHTALYWYRQSLGQGLEFLIYFQGNSAPDKSGLPSDRFSAERTGGSVSTLTIQRTQQEDSAVYLCASSRDGTGWSYEQYFGPGTRLTVT.

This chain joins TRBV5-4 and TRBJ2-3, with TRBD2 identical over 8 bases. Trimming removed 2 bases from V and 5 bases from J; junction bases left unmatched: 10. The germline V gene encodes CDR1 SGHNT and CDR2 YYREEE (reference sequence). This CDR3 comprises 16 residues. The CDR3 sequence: CASSFISSLAGDTQYF. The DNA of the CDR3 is TGTGCCAGCAGCTTCATATCGTCGCTAGCGGGAGATACGCAGTATTTT.

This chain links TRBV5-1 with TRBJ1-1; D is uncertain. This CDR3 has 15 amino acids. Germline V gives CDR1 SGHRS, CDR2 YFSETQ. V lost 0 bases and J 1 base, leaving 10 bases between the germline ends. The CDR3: CASSLEFGWNTEAFF. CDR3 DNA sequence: TGCGCCAGCAGCTTGGAGTTCGGGTGGAACACTGAAGCTTTCTTT. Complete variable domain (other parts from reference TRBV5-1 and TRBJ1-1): KAGVTQTPRYLIKTRGQQVTLSCSPISGHRSVSWYQQTPGQGLQFLFEYFSETQRNKGNFPGRFSGRQFSNSRSEMNVSTLELGDSALYLCASSLEFGWNTEAFFGQGTRLTVV.

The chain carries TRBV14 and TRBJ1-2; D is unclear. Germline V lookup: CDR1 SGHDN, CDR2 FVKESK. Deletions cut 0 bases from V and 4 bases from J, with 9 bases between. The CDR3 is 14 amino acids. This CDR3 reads CASSQDVRGYGYTF. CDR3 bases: TGTGCCAGCAGCCAAGATGTCCGGGGCTATGGCTACACCTTC.

The CDR3 DNA sequence: TGTGCCAGCAGCGACGGGACTGCCCGCAATGAGCAGTTCTTC. Translated, it gives CASSDGTARNEQFF. This sequence joins TRBV5-6 and TRBJ2-1; possibly TRBD2 for D (6 bases). The CDR3 runs to 14 residues. In germline, CDR1 is SGHDT, CDR2 YYEEEE. V dropped 4 bases and J dropped 6 bases, with 14 bases sitting between them.

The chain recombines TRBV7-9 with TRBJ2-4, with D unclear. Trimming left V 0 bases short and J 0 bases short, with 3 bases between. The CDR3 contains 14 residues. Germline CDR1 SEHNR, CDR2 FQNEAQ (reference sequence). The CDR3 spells CASSLAEAKNIQYF. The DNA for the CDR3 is TGTGCCAGCAGCTTAGCCGAAGCCAAAAACATTCAGTACTTC. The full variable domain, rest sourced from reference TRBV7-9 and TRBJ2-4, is DTGVSQNPRHKITKRGQNVTFRCDPISEHNRLYWYRQTLGQGPEFLTYFQNEAQLEKSRLLSDRFSAERPKGSFSTLEIQRTEQGDSAMYLCASSLAEAKNIQYFGAGTRLSVL.

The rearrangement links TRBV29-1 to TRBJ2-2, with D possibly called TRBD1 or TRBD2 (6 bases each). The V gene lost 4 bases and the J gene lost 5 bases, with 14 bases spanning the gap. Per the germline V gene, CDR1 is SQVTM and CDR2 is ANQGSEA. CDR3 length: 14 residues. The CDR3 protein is CSVGGASRTGELFF. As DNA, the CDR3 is TGCAGCGTTGGGGGGGCCAGCCGAACCGGGGAGCTGTTTTTT.

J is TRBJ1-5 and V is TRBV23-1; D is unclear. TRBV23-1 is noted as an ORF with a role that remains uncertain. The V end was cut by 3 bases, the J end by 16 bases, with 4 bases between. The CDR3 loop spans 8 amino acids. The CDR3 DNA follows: TGCGCCAGCAGTCAGAGTCATTTT. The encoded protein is CASSQSHF.

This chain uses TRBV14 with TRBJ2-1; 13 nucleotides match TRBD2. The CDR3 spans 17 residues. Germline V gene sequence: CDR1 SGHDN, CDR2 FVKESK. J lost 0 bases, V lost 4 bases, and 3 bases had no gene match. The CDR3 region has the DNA TGTGCCAGCAGCCGACGACTAGCGGGAGGCTCCTACAATGAGCAGTTCTTC. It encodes CASSRRLAGGSYNEQFF.

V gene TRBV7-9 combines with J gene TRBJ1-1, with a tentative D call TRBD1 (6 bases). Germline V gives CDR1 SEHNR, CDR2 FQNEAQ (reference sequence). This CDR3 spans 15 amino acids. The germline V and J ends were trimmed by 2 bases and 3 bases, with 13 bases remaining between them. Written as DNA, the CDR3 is TGTGCCAGCAGCTTACGGGGGGCGGAGGACACTGAAGCTTTCTTT. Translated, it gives CASSLRGAEDTEAFF.

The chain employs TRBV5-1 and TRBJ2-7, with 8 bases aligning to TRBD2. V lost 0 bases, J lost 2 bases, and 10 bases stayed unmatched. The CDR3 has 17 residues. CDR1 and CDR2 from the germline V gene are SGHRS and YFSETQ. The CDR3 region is CASSLVRWTSTAYEQYF. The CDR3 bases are TGCGCCAGCAGCTTGGTACGGTGGACTAGCACCGCCTACGAGCAGTACTTC. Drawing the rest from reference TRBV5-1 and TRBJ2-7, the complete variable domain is KAGVTQTPRYLIKTRGQQVTLSCSPISGHRSVSWYQQTPGQGLQFLFEYFSETQRNKGNFPGRFSGRQFSNSRSEMNVSTLELGDSALYLCASSLVRWTSTAYEQYFGPGTRLTVT.

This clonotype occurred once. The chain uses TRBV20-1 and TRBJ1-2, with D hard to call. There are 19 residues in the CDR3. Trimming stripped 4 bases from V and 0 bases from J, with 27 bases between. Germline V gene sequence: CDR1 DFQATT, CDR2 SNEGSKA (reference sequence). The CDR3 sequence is CSAKTPPIGYQRANYGYTF. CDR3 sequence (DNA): TGCAGTGCTAAAACGCCCCCCATCGGGTACCAAAGAGCTAACTATGGCTACACCTTC.

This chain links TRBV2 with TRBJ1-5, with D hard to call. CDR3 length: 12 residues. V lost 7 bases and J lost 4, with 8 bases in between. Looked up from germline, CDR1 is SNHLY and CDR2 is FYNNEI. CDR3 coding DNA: TGTGCCAGCAACGAGGGAAATCAGCCCCAGCATTTT. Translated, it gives CASNEGNQPQHF.

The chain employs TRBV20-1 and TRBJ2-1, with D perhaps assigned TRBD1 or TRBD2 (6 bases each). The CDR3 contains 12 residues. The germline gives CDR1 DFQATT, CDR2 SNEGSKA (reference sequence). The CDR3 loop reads CSSGAGDFEQFF. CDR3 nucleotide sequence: TGCTCTTCTGGGGCAGGGGACTTTGAGCAGTTCTTC.

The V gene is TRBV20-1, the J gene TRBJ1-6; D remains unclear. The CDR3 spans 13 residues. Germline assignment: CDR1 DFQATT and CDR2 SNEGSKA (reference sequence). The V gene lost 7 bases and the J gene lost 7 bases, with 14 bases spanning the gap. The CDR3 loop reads CSVRSGTNSPLHF. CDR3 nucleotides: TGCAGTGTCCGATCCGGAACCAATTCACCCCTCCACTTT.

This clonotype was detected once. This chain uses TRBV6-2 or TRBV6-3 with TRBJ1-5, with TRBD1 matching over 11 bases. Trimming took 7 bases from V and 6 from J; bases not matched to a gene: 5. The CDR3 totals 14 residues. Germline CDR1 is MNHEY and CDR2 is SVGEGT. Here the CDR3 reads CASTGQGAGQPQHF. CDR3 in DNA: TGTGCCAGCACCGGACAGGGGGCAGGTCAGCCCCAGCATTTT.

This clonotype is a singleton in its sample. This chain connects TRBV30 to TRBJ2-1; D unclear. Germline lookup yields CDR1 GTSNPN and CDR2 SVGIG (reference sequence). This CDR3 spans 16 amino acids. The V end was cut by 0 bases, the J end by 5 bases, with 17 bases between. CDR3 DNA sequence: TGTGCCTGGAGTGTACCCTTCCGGGCAAATAACAATGAGCAGTTCTTC. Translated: CAWSVPFRANNNEQFF.